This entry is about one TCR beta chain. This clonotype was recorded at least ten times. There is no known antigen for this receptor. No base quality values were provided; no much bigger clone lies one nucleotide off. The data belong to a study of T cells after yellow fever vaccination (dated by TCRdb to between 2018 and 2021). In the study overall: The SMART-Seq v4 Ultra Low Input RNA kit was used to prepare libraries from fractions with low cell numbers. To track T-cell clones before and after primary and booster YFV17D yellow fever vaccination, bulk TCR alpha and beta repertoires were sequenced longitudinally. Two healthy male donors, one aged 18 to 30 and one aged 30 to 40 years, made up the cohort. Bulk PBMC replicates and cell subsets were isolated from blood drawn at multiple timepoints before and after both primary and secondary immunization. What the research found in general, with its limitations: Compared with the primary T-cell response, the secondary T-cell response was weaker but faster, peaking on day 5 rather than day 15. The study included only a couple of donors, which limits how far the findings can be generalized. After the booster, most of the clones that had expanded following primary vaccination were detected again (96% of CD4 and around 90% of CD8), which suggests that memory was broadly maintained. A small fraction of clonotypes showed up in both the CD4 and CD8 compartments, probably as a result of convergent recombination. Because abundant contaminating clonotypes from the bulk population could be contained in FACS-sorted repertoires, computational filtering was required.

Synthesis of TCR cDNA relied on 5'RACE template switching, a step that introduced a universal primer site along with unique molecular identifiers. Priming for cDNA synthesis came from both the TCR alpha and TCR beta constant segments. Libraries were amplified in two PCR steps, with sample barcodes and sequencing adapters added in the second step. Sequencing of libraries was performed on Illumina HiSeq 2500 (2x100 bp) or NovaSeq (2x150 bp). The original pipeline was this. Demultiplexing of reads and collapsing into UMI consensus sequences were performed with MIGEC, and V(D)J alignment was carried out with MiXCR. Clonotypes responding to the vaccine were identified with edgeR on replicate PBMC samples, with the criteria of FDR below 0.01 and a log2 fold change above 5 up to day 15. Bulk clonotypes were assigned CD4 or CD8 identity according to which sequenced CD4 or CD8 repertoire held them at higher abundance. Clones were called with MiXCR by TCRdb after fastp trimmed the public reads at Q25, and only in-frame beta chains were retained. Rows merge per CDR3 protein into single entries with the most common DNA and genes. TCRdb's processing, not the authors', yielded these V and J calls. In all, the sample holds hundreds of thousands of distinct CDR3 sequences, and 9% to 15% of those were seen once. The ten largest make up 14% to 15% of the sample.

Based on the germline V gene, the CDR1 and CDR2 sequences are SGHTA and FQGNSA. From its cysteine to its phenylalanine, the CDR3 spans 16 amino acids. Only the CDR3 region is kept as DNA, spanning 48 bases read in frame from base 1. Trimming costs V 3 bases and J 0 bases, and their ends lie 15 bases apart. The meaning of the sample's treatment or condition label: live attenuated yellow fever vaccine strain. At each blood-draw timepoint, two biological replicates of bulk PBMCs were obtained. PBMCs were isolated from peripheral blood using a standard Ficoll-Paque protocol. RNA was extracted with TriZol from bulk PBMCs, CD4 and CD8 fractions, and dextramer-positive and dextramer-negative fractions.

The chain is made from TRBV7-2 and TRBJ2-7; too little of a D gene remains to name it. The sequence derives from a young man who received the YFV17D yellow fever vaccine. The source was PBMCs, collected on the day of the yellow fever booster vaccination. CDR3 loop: CASSFGLSRSSYEQYF. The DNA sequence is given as TGTGCCAGCAGCTTCGGCCTGTCCAGGAGCTCCTACGAGCAGTACTTC.